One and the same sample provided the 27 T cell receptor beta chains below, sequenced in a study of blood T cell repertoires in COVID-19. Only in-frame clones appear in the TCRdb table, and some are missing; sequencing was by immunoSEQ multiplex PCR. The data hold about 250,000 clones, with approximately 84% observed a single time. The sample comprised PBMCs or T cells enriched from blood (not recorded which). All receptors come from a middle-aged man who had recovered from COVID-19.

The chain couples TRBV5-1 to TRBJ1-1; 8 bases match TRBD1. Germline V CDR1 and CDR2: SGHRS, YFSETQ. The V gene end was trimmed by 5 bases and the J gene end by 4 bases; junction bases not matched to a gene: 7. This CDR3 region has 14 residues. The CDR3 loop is CASRQGGPGTEAFF. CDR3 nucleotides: TGCGCCAGCAGACAGGGGGGCCCCGGCACTGAAGCTTTCTTT.

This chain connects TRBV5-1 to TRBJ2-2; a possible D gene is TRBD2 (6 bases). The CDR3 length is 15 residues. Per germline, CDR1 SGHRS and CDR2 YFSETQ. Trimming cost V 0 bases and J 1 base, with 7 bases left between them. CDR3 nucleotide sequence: TGCGCCAGCAGCTTGGCGGGGGTGAACACCGGGGAGCTGTTTTTT. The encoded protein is CASSLAGVNTGELFF. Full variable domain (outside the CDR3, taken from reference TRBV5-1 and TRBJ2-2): KAGVTQTPRYLIKTRGQQVTLSCSPISGHRSVSWYQQTPGQGLQFLFEYFSETQRNKGNFPGRFSGRQFSNSRSEMNVSTLELGDSALYLCASSLAGVNTGELFFGEGSRLTVL.

CDR3 protein: CASSENHRVGYTF. Written as DNA, the CDR3 is TGTGCCAGCAGCGAAAACCACAGGGTAGGCTACACCTTC. This chain links TRBV7-2 with TRBJ1-2, with TRBD1 as a possible D gene (6 bases). The germline V and J ends were trimmed by 5 bases and 8 bases, with 15 bases remaining between them. The CDR3 loop spans 13 amino acids. Germline V CDR1 and CDR2: SGHTA, FQGNSA.

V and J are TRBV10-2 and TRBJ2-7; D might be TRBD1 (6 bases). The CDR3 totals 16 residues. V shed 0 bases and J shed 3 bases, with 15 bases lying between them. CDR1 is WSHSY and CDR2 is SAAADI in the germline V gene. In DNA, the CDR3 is TGCGCCAGCAGTGAGTCGGGCACAGGGATAAACTACGAGCAGTACTTC. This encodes CASSESGTGINYEQYF.

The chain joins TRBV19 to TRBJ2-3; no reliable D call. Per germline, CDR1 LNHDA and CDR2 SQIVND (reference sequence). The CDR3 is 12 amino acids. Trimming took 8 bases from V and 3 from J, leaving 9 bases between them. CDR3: CASSRLTDTQYF. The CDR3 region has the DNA TGTGCCAGTTCTAGACTGACAGATACGCAGTATTTT.

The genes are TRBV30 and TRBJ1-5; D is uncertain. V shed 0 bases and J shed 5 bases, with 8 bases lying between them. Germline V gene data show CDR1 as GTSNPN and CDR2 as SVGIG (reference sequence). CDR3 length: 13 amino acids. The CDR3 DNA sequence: TGTGCCTGGAGTGTAGACTACGATCAGCCCCAGCATTTT. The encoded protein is CAWSVDYDQPQHF.

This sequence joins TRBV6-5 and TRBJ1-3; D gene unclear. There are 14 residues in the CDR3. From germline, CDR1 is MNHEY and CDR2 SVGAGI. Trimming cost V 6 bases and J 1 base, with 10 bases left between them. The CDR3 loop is CASSLRRSGNTIYF. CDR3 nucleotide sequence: TGTGCCAGCAGCTTACGGAGATCTGGAAACACCATATATTTT.

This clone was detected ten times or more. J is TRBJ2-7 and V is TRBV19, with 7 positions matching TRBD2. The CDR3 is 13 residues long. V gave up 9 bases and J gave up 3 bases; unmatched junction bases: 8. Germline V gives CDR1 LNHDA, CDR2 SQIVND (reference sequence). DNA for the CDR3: TGTGCCAGCCGGTCGGGCGGGAGCTACGAGCAGTACTTC. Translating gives CASRSGGSYEQYF. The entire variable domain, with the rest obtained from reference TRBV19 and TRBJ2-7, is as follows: DGGITQSPKYLFRKEGQNVTLSCEQNLNHDAMYWYRQDPGQGLRLIYYSQIVNDFQKGDIAEGYSVSREKKESFPLTVTSAQKNPTAFYLCASRSGGSYEQYFGPGTRLTVT.

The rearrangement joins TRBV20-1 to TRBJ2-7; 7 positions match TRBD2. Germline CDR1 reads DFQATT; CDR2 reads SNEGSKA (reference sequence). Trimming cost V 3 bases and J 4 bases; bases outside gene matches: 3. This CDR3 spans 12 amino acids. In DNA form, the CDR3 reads TGCAGTGCTAGTTTGGGGGGGTACGAGCAGTACTTC. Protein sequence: CSASLGGYEQYF.

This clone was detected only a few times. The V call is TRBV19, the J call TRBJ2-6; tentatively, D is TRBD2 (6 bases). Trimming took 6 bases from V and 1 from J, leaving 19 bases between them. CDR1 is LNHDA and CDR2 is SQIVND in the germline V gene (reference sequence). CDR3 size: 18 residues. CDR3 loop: CASRGTGLLLSGANVLTF. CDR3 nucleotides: TGTGCCAGTAGGGGGACGGGACTTCTCTTATCTGGGGCCAACGTCCTGACTTTC.

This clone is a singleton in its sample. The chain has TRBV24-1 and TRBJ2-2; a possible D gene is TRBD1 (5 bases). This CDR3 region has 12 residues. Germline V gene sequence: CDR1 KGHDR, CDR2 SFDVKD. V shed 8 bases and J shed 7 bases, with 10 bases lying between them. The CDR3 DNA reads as TGTGCCACCACAGGGCAGGGCGGGGAGCTGTTTTTT. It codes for CATTGQGGELFF.

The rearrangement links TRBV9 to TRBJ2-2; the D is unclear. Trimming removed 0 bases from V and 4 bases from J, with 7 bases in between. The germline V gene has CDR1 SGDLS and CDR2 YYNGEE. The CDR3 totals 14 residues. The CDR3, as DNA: TGTGCCAGCAGCGTAGTCGGCGGCACCGGGGAGCTGTTTTTT. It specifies CASSVVGGTGELFF.

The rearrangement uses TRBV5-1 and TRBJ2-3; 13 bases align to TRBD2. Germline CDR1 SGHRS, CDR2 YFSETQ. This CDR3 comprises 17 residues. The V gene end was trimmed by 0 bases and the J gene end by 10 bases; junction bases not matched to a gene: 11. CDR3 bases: TGCGCCAGCAGCTTGGCCGGAACTAGCGGGGGGGACGATCCGCAGTATTTT. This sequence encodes CASSLAGTSGGDDPQYF. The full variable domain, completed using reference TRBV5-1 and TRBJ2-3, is KAGVTQTPRYLIKTRGQQVTLSCSPISGHRSVSWYQQTPGQGLQFLFEYFSETQRNKGNFPGRFSGRQFSNSRSEMNVSTLELGDSALYLCASSLAGTSGGDDPQYFGPGTRLTVL.

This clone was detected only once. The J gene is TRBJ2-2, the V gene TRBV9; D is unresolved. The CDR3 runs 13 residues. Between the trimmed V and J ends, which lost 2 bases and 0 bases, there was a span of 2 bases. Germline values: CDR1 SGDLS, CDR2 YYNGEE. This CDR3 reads CASSVSNTGELFF. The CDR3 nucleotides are TGTGCCAGCAGCGTCTCGAACACCGGGGAGCTGTTTTTT.

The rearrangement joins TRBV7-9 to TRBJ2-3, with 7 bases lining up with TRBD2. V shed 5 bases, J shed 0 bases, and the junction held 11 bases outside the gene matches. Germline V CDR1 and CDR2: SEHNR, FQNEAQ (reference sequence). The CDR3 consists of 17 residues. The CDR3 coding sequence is TGTGCCAGCAGCCCAAGGGTGGCTAGCGGTAGCACAGATACGCAGTATTTT. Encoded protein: CASSPRVASGSTDTQYF.

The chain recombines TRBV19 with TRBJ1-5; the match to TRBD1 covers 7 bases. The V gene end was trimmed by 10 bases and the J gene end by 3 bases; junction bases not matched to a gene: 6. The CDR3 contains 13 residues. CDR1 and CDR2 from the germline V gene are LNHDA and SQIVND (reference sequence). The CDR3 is CAISDRINQPQHF. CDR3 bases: TGTGCCATCTCGGACAGGATCAATCAGCCCCAGCATTTT.

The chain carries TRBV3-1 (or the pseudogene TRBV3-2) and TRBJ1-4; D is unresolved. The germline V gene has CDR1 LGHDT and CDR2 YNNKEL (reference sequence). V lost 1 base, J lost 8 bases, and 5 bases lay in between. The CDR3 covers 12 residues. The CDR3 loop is CASSQVREKLFF. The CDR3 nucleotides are TGTGCCAGCAGCCAAGTCCGGGAAAAACTGTTTTTT.

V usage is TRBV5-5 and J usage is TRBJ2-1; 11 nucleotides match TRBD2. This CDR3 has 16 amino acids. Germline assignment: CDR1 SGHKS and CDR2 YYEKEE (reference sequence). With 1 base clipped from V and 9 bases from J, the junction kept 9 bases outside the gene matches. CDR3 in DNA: TGTGCCAGCAGCTTGTCAGTTAGCGGGGGGGCCTTTGAGCAGTTCTTC. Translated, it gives CASSLSVSGGAFEQFF.

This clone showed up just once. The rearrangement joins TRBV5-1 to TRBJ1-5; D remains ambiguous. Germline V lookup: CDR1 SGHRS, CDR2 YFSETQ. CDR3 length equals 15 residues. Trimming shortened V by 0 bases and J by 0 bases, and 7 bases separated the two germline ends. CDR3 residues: CASSLEGSSNQPQHF. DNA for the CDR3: TGCGCCAGCAGCTTGGAAGGGAGTAGCAATCAGCCCCAGCATTTT.

The CDR3 loop reads CASSHRGGEPETQYF. The CDR3 nucleotides read TGCGCCAGCAGCCACCGGGGAGGCGAGCCAGAGACCCAGTACTTC. The V gene is TRBV4-3, the J gene TRBJ2-5, with D possibly being TRBD2 (6 bases). This CDR3 region has 15 residues. Germline V lookup: CDR1 LGHNA, CDR2 YSLEER. Trimming left V 3 bases short and J 4 bases short, with 15 bases between.

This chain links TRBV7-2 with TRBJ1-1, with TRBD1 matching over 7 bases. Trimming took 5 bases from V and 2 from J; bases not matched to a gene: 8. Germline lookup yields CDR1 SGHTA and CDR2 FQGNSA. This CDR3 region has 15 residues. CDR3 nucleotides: TGTGCCAGCAGCCCCGAACAGGGGTTAAACACTGAAGCTTTCTTT. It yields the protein CASSPEQGLNTEAFF.

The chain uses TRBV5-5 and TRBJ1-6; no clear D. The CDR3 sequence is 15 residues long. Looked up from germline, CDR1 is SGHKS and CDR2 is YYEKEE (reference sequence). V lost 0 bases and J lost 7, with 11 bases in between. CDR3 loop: CASSLGTITNSPLHF. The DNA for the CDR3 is TGTGCCAGCAGCTTGGGAACAATCACGAATTCACCCCTCCACTTT.

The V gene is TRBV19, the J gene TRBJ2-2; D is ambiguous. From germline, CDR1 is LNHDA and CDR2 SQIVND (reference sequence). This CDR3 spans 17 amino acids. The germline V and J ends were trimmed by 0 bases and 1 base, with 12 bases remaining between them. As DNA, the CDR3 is TGTGCCAGTAGTATAGATCGGTCCGCCTTGAACACCGGGGAGCTGTTTTTT. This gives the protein CASSIDRSALNTGELFF.

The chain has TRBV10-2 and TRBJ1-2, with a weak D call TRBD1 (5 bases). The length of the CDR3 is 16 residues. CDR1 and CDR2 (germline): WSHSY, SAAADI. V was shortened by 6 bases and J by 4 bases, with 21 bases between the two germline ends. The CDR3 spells CASSLPSGGIIYGYTF. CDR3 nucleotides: TGCGCCAGCAGCCTCCCGTCCGGGGGGATCATCTATGGCTACACCTTC.

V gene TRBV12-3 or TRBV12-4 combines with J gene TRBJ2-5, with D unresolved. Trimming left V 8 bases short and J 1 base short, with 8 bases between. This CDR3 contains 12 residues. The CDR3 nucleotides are TGTGCCAGCGGGCGTTTCCAAGAGACCCAGTACTTC. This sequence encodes CASGRFQETQYF.

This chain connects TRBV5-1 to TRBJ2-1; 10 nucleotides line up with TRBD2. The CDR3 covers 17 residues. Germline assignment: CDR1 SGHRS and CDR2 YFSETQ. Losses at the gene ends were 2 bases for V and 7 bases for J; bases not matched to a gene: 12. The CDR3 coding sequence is TGCGCCAGCAGCTTCATACATATAGCGGGGGGTAAAAATGAGCAGTTCTTC. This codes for CASSFIHIAGGKNEQFF.

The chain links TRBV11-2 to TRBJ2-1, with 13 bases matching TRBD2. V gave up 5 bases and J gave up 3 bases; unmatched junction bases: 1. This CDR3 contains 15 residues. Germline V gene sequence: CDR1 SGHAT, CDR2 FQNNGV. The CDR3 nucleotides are TGTGCCAGCAGCAGACTAGCGGGGGGCTACAATGAGCAGTTCTTC. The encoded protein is CASSRLAGGYNEQFF. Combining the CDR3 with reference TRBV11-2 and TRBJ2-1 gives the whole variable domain EAGVAQSPRYKIIEKRQSVAFWCNPISGHATLYWYQQILGQGPKLLIQFQNNGVVDDSQLPKDRFSAERLKGVDSTLKIQPAKLEDSAVYLCASSRLAGGYNEQFFGPGTRLTVL.